A selection of T cell receptor beta chains follows, all from one sample in a study of blood T cells in healthy people across ages. TCRdb re-derived calls from the 5' RACE reads in MiXCR, one entry per CDR3 protein. There are 650,000 to 800,000 distinct CDR3 sequences in the sample; about 50% occur only once, and roughly 14% lies in the top ten. The material sequenced was blood. All receptors come from a woman aged 80 or over in good health. CDR3s include the opening cysteine and the closing phenylalanine or tryptophan. A D gene is named only where the DNA matches it firmly. Only some rows state a clone size, as once, few, many or a class for expanded clones.

v_call	clone_size	d_call	j_call	cdr3_nt	cdr3_aa
TRBV5-8	.	TRBD1	TRBJ2-7	TGTGCCAGCAGCTTGGGGGACAGAATCTACGAGCAGTACTTC	CASSLGDRIYEQYF
TRBV27	.	TRBD2	TRBJ2-5	TGTGCCAGCAGGCTTAGCGGGAGGTACCAAGAGACCCAGTACTTC	CASRLSGRYQETQYF
TRBV6-5	few	TRBD1	TRBJ1-5	TGTGCCAGCAGTTCCCCAGGGGGGAATCAGCCCCAGCATTTT	CASSSPGGNQPQHF
TRBV9	.	.	TRBJ1-1	TGTGCCAGCGGCCGCGGTTCTAACACTGAAGCTTTCTTT	CASGRGSNTEAFF
TRBV28	many	.	TRBJ2-1	TGTGCCAGCAGGATAGACAGTTACAATGAGCAGTTCTTC	CASRIDSYNEQFF
TRBV3-1	once	TRBD1	TRBJ1-5	TGTGCCGGCAGCCAAGGACAGGGACAGCCCCAGCATTTT	CAGSQGQGQPQHF
TRBV9	.	.	TRBJ2-2	TGTGCCAGCAGCGTAGATCCCGAAGCGAACGCCGGGGAGCTGTTTTTT	CASSVDPEANAGELFF
TRBV5-1	.	TRBD1	TRBJ1-2	TGCGCCAGCAGCTTGGGACAGGGTTATCGTGGCTACACCTTC	CASSLGQGYRGYTF
TRBV28	many	TRBD2	TRBJ2-7	TGTGCCAGCAGTTTTCGGGGGGAGACCTACGAGCAGTACTTC	CASSFRGETYEQYF
TRBV6-2/TRBV6-3	.	.	TRBJ2-2	TGTGCCAGCAGTGACACCCAGGACACCGGGGAGCTGTTTTTT	CASSDTQDTGELFF
TRBV20-1	.	.	TRBJ2-5	TGCAGTGCCCCCCGAGAAGTTAGCGAGACCCAGTACTTC	CSAPREVSETQYF
TRBV28	many	TRBD1	TRBJ1-2	TGTGCCACCCAGGGACAGACACTAACTAACTATGGCTACACCTTC	CATQGQTLTNYGYTF
TRBV28	many	.	TRBJ2-1	TGTGCCAGCAGTTTACCCTCCTTAGGGGGACCTGGGCAGTTCTTC	CASSLPSLGGPGQFF
TRBV2	few	.	TRBJ2-3	TGTGCCAGCGGCGACGACACAGATACGCAGTATTTT	CASGDDTDTQYF
TRBV7-2	.	.	TRBJ2-3	TGTGCCAGCAGCTTAGCGACAGATACGCGGTATTTT	CASSLATDTRYF
TRBV20-1	few	TRBD2	TRBJ2-5	TGCAGTGCTCTCGTCCTAGCGGGAGACTACAATGAGCAGTACTTC	CSALVLAGDYNEQYF
TRBV20-1	many	.	TRBJ2-3	TGCAGTGCTACCAAGGACGGACGCACAGATACGCAGTATTTT	CSATKDGRTDTQYF